This note documents a single T cell receptor (beta chain) sequence. TCRdb's copy holds only in-frame clones and misses some; the assay was immunoSEQ multiplex PCR. Of 170,000 or so clones listed, more than 90% were seen once; the top ten hold approximately 0.5%. The record originates from a study of blood T cell repertoires in COVID-19. The CDR3 consists of 14 residues. Trimming stripped 7 bases from V and 1 base from J, with 14 bases between. Germline V gene sequence: CDR1 MDHEN, CDR2 SYDVKM. The sample consisted of peripheral blood. The sequence was obtained from a man aged 45 to 65 with acute or convalescent COVID-19. The V and J genes are TRBV28 and TRBJ2-7; tentatively, D is TRBD1 (6 bases). The DNA for the CDR3 is TGTGCCAGCAAGGTGGGGCAGGGGTCCTACGAGCAGTACTTC. Amino acid sequence: CASKVGQGSYEQYF.